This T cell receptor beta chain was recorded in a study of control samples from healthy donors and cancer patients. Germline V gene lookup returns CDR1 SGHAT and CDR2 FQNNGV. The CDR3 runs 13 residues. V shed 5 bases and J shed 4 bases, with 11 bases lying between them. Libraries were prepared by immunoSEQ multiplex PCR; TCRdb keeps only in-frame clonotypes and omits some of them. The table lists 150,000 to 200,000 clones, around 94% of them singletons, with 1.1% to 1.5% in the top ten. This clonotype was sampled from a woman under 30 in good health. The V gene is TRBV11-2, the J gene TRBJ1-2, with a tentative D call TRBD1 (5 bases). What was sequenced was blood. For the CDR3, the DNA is TGTGCCAGCAGCCCAGGGATGGGCTATGGCTACACCTTC. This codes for CASSPGMGYGYTF.